A single sample gave rise to the 2 T cell receptor beta chains below, sequenced in a study of blood T cell repertoires in COVID-19. The method was immunoSEQ multiplex PCR; TCRdb's version includes in-frame clones alone and lacks a portion of them. The data show some 150,000 clones, with roughly 88% seen just once and around 8% held by the top ten. The source material was peripheral blood. The receptors come from a woman between 55 and 75 years old with COVID-19, enrolled during active disease.

The J gene is TRBJ2-1, the V gene TRBV2, with D possibly matching TRBD2 (6 bases). CDR1 and CDR2 (germline): SNHLY, FYNNEI. Trimming shortened V by 5 bases and J by 4 bases, and 12 bases separated the two germline ends. This CDR3 has 14 amino acids. CDR3 sequence reads: CASSNGGTYNEQFF. For the CDR3, the DNA is TGTGCCAGCAGTAACGGGGGAACATACAATGAGCAGTTCTTC.

The chain has TRBV6-2 or TRBV6-3 and TRBJ2-3; 15 bases are a match to TRBD2. The CDR3 spans 19 residues. The J segment lost 0 bases and the V segment lost 2 bases, leaving 6 bases of the junction unmatched. Germline V gives CDR1 MNHEY, CDR2 SVGEGT. CDR3 amino acids: CASSYPGLAGGHSTDTQYF. DNA for the CDR3: TGTGCCAGCAGTTACCCCGGACTAGCGGGGGGGCATAGCACAGATACGCAGTATTTT.